This TCR beta chain was captured in a study of immune evolution from preneoplasia to lung adenocarcinoma (dated by TCRdb to the early 2020s). About the study as a whole: HLA loss of heterozygosity was found in about 6.3% of AIS, under 16% of MIA and under 40% of ADC lesions, and in no AAH lesions. Immune contexture across lung adenocarcinoma precursors and invasive adenocarcinoma was profiled using immune gene expression, TCR sequencing and multiplex immunofluorescence. Resected precursor lesions (AAH, AIS, MIA) and invasive adenocarcinomas were compared with paired morphologically normal lung tissue. Sample size was determined by specimen availability and not by a prior power calculation. The immune data were integrated with whole exome sequencing and methylation data obtained from the same cohort of nodules. In total, the cohort included 50 to 65 patients with pulmonary nodules, all of whom underwent surgical resection. TCR sequencing data were obtained from around 56 patients. The study reported that about 100 samples were used for TCR sequencing. POLYSOLVER was used to infer Class I HLA alleles from exome data, while LOHHLA was used to detect allele-specific HLA loss.

Relative to germline, V is 1 base shorter and J is 2 bases shorter, with 14 bases between their ends. From the cysteine through the phenylalanine, the CDR3 covers 16 amino acids. Kept here is only the CDR3 DNA, which spans 48 bases and is read in frame from base 1. Based on the germline V gene, the CDR1 and CDR2 sequences are MGHRA and YSYEKL. TCR beta CDR3 regions were sequenced from DNA using the immunoSEQ hsTCRbeta Kit. The original pipeline was this. The ImmunoSEQ Analyzer was used to analyse the TCR sequencing data. T cell clonality was defined as 1 minus Pielou's evenness computed on productive rearrangements. To measure T cell diversity, the inverse Simpson index was applied to productive templates. T cell density was expressed as TCR beta template counts normalized to usable DNA, with usable DNA estimated by amplifying and sequencing housekeeping genes. Two-sided Kruskal-Wallis tests were used to compare TCR metrics between histologic stages. TCRdb carries this immuneACCESS record with in-frame sequences only. Its versions omit some clonotypes, under half of them owing to an unresolved V gene in the studies checked, with the rest unexplained. From that table come the V and J calls and clone size; the DNA was used to work out D and trimming. This sample lists about 5,600 clones; over 65% were detected once. Together, the top ten hold over 8.5% of the sample.

Regarding this clone: Its antigen remains undetermined. Per-base quality was not reported, and no clone a single base away is much larger than it.

Patients underwent resection in Japan or China between about 2014 and 2017. Two lung cancer pathologists independently reviewed H&E slides to confirm the histologic diagnosis of every case. To enrich premalignant or tumor cells for nucleic acid extraction, macro-dissection was performed after pathologic assessment. The AllPrep DNA/RNA FFPE Kit was used to isolate DNA from FFPE tissue. The paper as a whole reports these results and caveats: Compared with EGFR-mutant or double wild-type lesions, KRAS-mutant nodules had the highest T cell clonality. Clonality was highest in normal lung, while later-stage lesions appeared to have lower clonality but higher T cell density and diversity. All patients were from Japan and China, so applicability to Western populations was uncertain. Findings were based on association rather than direct causation; larger cohorts with long-term follow-up and longitudinal biopsies were deemed needed. Top T cell clone frequencies were highest in normal lung and appeared to decrease progressively from AAH through AIS, MIA and invasive adenocarcinoma.

The rearrangement combines TRBV4-1 with TRBJ1-2; confidence is insufficient to name the D gene. Sequencing was performed on FFPE lung adenocarcinoma in situ tissue. Reading the label with the study, this specimen's cell subset or site is: preinvasive adenocarcinoma in situ (AIS). The receptor's source is a person in their sixties or seventies with lung adenocarcinoma. The sequenced DNA is TGCGCCAGCAGCCAAGTCCAACGGCCTCGGAACTATGGCTACACCTTC. Its translation is CASSQVQRPRNYGYTF.